The T cell receptor (beta chain) under discussion was sequenced for a study of CD4 and CD8 cells across lung adenocarcinoma regions. TCRdb recomputed calls from the PCR reads with MiXCR, one row per CDR3 protein. The table shows 6,100 or so distinct CDR3 sequences, with approximately 50% occurring only once. Donors had localized lung adenocarcinoma, a non-small cell lung cancer. CDR1 is MNHEY, CDR2 SVGEGT, per germline. The ends were cut back, 10 bases at V and 4 bases at J, with 20 bases in the middle. There are 14 residues in the CDR3. What was sequenced was CD4+ T cells from the center of a lung tumor. The gene calls are TRBV6-2 or TRBV6-3 and TRBJ2-7; D might be TRBD1 or TRBD2, each matching 5 bases. The TCR was taken from a female donor with lung adenocarcinoma. The CD4 and CD8 labels of this study may be unreliable. CDR3 in DNA: TGTGCCACAGGGAGTGGGAGAGCGATATACGAGCAGTACTTC. It yields the protein CATGSGRAIYEQYF.